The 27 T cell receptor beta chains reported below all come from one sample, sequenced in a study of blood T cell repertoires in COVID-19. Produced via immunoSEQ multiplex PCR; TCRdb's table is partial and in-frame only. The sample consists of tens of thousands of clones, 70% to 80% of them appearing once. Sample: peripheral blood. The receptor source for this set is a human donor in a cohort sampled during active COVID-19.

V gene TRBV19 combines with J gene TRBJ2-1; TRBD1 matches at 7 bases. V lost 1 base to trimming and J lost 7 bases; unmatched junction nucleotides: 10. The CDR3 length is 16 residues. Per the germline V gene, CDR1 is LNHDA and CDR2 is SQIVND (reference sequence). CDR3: CASSIAFAGGSNEQFF. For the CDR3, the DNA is TGTGCCAGTAGTATAGCATTTGCAGGGGGTTCGAATGAGCAGTTCTTC.

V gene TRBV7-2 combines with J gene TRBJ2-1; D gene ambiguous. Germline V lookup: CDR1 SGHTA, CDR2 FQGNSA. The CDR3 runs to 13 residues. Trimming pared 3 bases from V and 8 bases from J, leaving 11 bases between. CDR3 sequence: CASSFEFIYEQFF. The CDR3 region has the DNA TGTGCCAGCAGCTTTGAGTTTATCTATGAGCAGTTCTTC.

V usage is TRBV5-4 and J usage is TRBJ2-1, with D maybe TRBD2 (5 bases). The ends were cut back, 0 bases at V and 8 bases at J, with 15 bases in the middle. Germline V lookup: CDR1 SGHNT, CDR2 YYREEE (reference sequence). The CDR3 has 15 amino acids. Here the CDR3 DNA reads TGTGCCAGCAGCTTGGAGTCCCGAGGGCCTCATGAGCAGTTCTTC. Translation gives CASSLESRGPHEQFF.

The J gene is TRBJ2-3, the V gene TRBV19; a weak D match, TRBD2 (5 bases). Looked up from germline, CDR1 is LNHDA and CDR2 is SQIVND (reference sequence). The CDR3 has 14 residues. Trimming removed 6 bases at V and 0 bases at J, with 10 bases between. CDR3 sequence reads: CASRPTGSTDTQYF. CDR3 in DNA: TGTGCCAGTAGACCGACGGGGAGCACAGATACGCAGTATTTT.

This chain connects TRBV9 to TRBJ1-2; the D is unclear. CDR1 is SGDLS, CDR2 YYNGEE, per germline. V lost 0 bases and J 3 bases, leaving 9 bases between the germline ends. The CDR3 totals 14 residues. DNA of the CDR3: TGTGCCAGCAGCGTAGAACCGGGAGACTATGGCTACACCTTC. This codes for CASSVEPGDYGYTF.

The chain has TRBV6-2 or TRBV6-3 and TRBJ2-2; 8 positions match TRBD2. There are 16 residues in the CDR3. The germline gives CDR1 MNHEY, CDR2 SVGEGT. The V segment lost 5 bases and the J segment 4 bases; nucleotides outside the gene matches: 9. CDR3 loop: CASSPGIAGFTGELFF. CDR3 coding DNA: TGTGCCAGCAGTCCCGGGATAGCGGGGTTCACCGGGGAGCTGTTTTTT.

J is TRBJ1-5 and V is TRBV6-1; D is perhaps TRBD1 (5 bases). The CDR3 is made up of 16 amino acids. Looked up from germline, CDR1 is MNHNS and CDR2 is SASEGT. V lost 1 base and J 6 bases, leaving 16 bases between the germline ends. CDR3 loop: CASSEGLIRGGQPQHF. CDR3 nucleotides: TGTGCCAGCAGTGAAGGTTTGATAAGGGGCGGTCAGCCCCAGCATTTT.

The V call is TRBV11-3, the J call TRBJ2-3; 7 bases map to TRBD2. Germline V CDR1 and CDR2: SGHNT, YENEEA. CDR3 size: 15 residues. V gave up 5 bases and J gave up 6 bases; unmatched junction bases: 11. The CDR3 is CASSRFGGSEDTQYF. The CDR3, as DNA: TGTGCCAGCAGCCGTTTCGGGGGGTCCGAGGATACGCAGTATTTT.

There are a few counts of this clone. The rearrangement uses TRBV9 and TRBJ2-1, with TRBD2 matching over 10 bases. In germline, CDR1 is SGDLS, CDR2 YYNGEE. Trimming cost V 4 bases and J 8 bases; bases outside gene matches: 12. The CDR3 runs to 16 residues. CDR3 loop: CASSKIGSGGAYEQFF. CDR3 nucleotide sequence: TGTGCCAGCAGCAAAATAGGGAGCGGGGGGGCCTATGAGCAGTTCTTC.

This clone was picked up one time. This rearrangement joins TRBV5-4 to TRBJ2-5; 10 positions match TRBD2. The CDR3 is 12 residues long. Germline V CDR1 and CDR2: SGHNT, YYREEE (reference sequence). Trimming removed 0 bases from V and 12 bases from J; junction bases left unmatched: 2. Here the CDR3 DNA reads TGTGCCAGCAGCTTGGGGCTAGCGGGGGAGTACTTC. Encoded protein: CASSLGLAGEYF.

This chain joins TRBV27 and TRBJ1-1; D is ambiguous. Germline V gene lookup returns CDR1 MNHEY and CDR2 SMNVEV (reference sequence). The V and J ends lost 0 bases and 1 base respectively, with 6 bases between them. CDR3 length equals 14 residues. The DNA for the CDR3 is TGTGCCAGCAGTTTATCCGGCGGGAACACTGAAGCTTTCTTT. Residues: CASSLSGGNTEAFF.

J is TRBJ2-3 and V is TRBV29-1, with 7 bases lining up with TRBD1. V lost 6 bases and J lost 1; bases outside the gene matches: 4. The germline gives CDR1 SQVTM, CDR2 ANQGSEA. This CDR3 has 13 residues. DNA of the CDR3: TGCAGCGTGACAGGGATGGGCACAGATACGCAGTATTTT. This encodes CSVTGMGTDTQYF.

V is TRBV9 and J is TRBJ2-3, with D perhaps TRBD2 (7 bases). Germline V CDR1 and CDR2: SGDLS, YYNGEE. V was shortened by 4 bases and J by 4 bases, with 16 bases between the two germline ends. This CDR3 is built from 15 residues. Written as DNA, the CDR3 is TGTGCCAGCAGCCCTGATAGGGGGGGGTCAGATACGCAGTATTTT. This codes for CASSPDRGGSDTQYF.

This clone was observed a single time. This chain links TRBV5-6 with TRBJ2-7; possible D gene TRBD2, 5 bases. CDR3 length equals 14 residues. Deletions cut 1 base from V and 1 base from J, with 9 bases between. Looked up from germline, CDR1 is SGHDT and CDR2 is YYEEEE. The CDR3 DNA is TGTGCCAGCAGCTTGACCGGGAAATCCTACGAGCAGTACTTC. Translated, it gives CASSLTGKSYEQYF.

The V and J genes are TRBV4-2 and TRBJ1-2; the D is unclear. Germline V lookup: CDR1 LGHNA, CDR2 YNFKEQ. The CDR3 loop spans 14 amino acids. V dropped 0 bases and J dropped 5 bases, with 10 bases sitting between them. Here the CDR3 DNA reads TGTGCCAGCAGCCAAGAATCGGACTGGTATGGCTACACCTTC. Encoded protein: CASSQESDWYGYTF.

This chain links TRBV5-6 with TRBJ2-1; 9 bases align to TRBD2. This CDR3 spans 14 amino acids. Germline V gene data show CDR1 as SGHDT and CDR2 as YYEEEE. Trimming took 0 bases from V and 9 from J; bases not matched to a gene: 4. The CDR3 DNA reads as TGTGCCAGCAGCTTGGGTAGCGGGAGAAGTGAGCAGTTCTTC. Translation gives CASSLGSGRSEQFF.

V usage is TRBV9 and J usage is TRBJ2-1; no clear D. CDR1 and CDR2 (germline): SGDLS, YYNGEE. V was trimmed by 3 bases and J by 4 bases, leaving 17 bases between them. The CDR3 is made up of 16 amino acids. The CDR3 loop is CASSEHPNPVYNEQFF. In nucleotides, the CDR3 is TGTGCCAGCAGCGAGCACCCGAATCCGGTATACAATGAGCAGTTCTTC. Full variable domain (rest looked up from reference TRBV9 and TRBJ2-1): DSGVTQTPKHLITATGQRVTLRCSPRSGDLSVYWYQQSLDQGLQFLIQYYNGEERAKGNILERFSAQQFPDLHSELNLSSLELGDSALYFCASSEHPNPVYNEQFFGPGTRLTVL.

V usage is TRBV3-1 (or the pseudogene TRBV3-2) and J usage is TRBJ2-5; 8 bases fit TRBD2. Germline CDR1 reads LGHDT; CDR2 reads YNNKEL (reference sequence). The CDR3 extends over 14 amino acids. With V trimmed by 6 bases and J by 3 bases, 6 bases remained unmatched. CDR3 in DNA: TGTGCCAGCAGATTAGCGGGACTAAAAGAGACCCAGTACTTC. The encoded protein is CASRLAGLKETQYF.

The CDR3 spells CASSQVLVLDTQYF. CDR3 coding DNA: TGCGCCAGCAGCCAGGTCCTAGTTTTGGATACGCAGTATTTT. The gene calls are TRBV4-3 and TRBJ2-3, with unresolved D. CDR3 size: 14 residues. Germline V CDR1 and CDR2: LGHNA, YSLEER. V was pared by 3 bases and J by 6 bases, with 13 bases between.

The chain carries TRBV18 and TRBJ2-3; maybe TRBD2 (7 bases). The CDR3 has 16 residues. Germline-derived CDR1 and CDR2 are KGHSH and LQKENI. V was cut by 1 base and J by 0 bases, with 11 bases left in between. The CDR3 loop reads CASSPRGGRSTDTQYF. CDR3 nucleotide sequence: TGTGCCAGCTCACCACGGGGGGGGCGGAGCACAGATACGCAGTATTTT.

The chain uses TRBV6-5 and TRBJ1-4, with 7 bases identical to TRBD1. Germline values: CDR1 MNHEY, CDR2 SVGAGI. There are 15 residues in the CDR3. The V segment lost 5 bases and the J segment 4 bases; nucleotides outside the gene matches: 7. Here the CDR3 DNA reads TGTGCCAGCAGTCCACTGGGGACAGATAATGAAAAACTGTTTTTT. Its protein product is CASSPLGTDNEKLFF.

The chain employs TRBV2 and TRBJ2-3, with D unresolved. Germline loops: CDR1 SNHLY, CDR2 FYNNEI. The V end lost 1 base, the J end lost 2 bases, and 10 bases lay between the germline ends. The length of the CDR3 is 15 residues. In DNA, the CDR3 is TGTGCCAGCAGTGAAGAATCGGGTCTCACAGATACGCAGTATTTT. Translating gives CASSEESGLTDTQYF.

The CDR3 nucleotides read TGTGCCAGCAGCACTCAAGCGGGAGTGGGCAATGAGCAGTTCTTC. This codes for CASSTQAGVGNEQFF. The rearrangement uses TRBV9 and TRBJ2-1; TRBD2 aligns across 8 bases. This CDR3 has 15 residues. V was pared by 4 bases and J by 6 bases, with 9 bases of the junction left unmatched. Germline lookup yields CDR1 SGDLS and CDR2 YYNGEE.

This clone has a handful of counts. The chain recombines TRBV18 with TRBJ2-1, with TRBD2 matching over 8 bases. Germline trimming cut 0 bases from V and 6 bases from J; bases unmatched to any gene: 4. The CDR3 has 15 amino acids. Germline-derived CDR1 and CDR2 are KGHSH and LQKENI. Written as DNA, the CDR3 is TGTGCCAGCTCACCACCTTCCACTAGCGGCAATGAGCAGTTCTTC. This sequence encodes CASSPPSTSGNEQFF.

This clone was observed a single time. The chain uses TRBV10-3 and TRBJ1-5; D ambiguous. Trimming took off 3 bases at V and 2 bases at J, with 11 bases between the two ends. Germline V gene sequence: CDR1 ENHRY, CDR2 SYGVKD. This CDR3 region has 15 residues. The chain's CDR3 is CAISDRGAGNQPQHF. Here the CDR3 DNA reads TGTGCCATCAGTGACCGGGGAGCGGGCAATCAGCCCCAGCATTTT.

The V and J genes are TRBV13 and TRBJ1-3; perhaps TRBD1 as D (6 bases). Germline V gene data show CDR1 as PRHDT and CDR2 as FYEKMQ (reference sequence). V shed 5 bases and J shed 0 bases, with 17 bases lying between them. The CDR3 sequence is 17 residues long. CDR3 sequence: CASSPNQGPSSGNTIYF. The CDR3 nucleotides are TGTGCCAGCAGCCCGAACCAGGGGCCTTCCTCTGGAAACACCATATATTTT.

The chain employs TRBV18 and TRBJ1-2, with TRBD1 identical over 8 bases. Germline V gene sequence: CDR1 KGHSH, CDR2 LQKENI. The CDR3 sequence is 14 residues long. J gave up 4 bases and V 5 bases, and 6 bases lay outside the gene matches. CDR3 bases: TGTGCCAGCTCAGGAGGACAGGGAGCCTATGGCTACACCTTC. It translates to CASSGGQGAYGYTF.